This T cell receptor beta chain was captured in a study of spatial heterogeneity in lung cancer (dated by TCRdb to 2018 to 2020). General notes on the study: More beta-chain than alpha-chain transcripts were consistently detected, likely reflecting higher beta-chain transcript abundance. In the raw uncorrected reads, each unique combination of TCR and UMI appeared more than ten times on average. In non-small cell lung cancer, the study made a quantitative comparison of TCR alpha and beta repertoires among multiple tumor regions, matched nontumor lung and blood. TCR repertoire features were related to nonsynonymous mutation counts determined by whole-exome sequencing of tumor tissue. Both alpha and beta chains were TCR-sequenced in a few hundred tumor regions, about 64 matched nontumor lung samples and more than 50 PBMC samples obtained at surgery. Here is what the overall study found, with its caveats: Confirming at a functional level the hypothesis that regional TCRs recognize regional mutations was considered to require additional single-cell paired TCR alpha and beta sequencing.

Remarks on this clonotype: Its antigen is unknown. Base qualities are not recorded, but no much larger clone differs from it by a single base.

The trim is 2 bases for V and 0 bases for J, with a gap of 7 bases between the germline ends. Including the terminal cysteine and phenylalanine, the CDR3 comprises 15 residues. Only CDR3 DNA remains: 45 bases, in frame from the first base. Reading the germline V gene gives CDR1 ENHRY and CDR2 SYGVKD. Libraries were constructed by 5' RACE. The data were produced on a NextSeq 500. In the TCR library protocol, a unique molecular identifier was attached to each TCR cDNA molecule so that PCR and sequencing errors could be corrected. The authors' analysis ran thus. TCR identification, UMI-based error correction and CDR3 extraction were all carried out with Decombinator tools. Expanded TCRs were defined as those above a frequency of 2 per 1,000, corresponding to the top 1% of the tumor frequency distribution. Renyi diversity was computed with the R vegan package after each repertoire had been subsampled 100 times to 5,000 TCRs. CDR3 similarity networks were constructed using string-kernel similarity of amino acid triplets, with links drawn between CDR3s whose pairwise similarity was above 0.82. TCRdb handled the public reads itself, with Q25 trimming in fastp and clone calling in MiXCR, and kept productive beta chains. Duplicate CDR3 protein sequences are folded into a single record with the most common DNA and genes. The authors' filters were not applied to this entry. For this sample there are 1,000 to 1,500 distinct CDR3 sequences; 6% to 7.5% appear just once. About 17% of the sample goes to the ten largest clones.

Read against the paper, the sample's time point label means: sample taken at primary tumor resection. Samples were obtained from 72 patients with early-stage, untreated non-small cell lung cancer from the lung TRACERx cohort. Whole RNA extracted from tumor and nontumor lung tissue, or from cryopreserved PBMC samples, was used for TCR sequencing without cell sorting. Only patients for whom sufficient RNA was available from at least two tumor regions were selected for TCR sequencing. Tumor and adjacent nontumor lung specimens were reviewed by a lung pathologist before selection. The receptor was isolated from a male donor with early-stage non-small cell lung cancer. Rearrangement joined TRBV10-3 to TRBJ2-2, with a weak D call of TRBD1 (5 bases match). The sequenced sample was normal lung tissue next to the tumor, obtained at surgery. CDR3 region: CAISETQANTGELFF. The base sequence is TGTGCCATCAGTGAGACACAGGCGAACACCGGGGAGCTGTTTTTT.